This TCR beta chain was captured by sequencing in a study of T cells in localized non-small cell lung cancer. Generated by immunoSEQ multiplex PCR, the TCRdb table keeps only in-frame clones and is missing some. The repertoire consists of 40,000 or so clones, with roughly 77% occurring once and the leading ten covering about a third. Germline V gene sequence: CDR1 SGHDT, CDR2 YYEEEE. This CDR3 comprises 13 residues. The ends lost 5 bases at V and 8 bases at J; junction bases unmatched: 9. Concerning this clone itself: Its matching antigen is unknown.

Broader study findings: The study found T cell clonality highest in uninvolved adjacent lung, above tumor.

The sequence derives from a woman between 35 and 75 years old with stage II squamous cell lung carcinoma. The specimen was PBMCs, collected before any cancer treatment. The V gene is TRBV5-6, the J gene TRBJ1-2; 7 positions agree with TRBD1. The CDR3 loop reads CASRSGTAIGYTF. CDR3 in DNA: TGTGCCAGCAGGAGTGGGACAGCTATAGGCTACACCTTC.